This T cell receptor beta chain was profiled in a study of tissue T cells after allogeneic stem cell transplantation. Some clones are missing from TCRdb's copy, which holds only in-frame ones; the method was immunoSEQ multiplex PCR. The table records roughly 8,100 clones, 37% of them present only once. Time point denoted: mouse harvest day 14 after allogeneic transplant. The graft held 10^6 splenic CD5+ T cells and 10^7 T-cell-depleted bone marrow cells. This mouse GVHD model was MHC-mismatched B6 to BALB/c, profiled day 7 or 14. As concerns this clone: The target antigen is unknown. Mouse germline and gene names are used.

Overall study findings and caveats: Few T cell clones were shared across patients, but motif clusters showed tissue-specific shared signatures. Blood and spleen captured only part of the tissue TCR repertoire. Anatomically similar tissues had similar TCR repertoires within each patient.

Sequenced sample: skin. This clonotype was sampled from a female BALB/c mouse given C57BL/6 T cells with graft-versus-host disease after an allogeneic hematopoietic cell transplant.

The CDR3: CASSPPGLGGPAETLYF. The CDR3 bases that were read are TGTGCCAGCAGTCCTCCGGGACTGGGGGGGCCTGCAGAAACGCTGTAT. J is TRBJ2-3 and V is TRBV26; TRBD2 matches at 14 bases. Read coverage stops 1 residue before the CDR3 terminus; the germline J gene supplies the remainder. V gave up 4 bases and J gave up 2 bases; unmatched junction bases: 5. This CDR3 has 17 amino acids. Germline CDR1 and CDR2: KGHPV and FQNQEV (reference sequence).